These 21 T cell receptor beta chains came from one sample sequenced in a study of blood T cell repertoires in COVID-19. Sequenced by immunoSEQ multiplex PCR; TCRdb stores in-frame clones only, minus some. The table includes 290,000 or so clones, around 90% detected once. Material: PBMCs or T cells enriched from blood (not recorded which). All receptors come from a woman aged 25 to 39 who had recovered from COVID-19.

The CDR3 region is CASTPHSGPYEQYF. The CDR3 bases are TGTGCCAGCACCCCCCACAGCGGCCCCTACGAGCAGTACTTC. The V call is TRBV7-2, the J call TRBJ2-7, with D perhaps matching TRBD2 (5 bases). The CDR3 extends over 14 amino acids. The germline CDR1 and CDR2 sequences are SGHTA and FQGNSA. V lost 7 bases to trimming and J lost 2 bases, with 15 bases between them.

The chain couples TRBV7-6 to TRBJ1-1; the D gene is possibly TRBD1 (6 bases). V lost 2 bases and J lost 0, with 10 bases in between. Germline assignment: CDR1 SGHVS and CDR2 FNYEAQ. The length of the CDR3 is 15 residues. The CDR3 sequence is CASSLSQGMNTEAFF. The CDR3 DNA is TGTGCCAGCAGCTTATCTCAGGGGATGAACACTGAAGCTTTCTTT.

The chain joins TRBV7-9 to TRBJ1-1, with TRBD1 matching 9 bases. This CDR3 spans 13 amino acids. Germline V CDR1 and CDR2: SEHNR, FQNEAQ (reference sequence). Germline trimming cut 4 bases from V and 7 bases from J; bases unmatched to any gene: 4. The CDR3 bases are TGTGCCAGCAGCTCGGGACAGGGAGATGAAGCTTTCTTT. Translation gives CASSSGQGDEAFF.

For the CDR3, the DNA is TGTGCCAGCAGCTTAGCCCGGGGGGCCTCGGAAAACATTCAGTACTTC. It specifies CASSLARGASENIQYF. This chain joins TRBV7-2 and TRBJ2-4, with D possibly TRBD2 on 7 matching bases. V was trimmed by 0 bases and J by 5 bases, leaving 14 bases between them. The CDR3 sequence is 16 residues long. CDR1 and CDR2 (germline): SGHTA, FQGNSA.

This clone has only one observation. The chain joins TRBV29-1 to TRBJ1-2; no definite D call. Between the trimmed V and J ends, which lost 5 bases and 5 bases, there was a span of 18 bases. The CDR3 is made up of 14 amino acids. Germline V gene data show CDR1 as SQVTM and CDR2 as ANQGSEA. The CDR3 loop reads CSVNLGSSGYGYTF. The CDR3 bases are TGCAGCGTTAATCTAGGCAGTAGCGGGTATGGCTACACCTTC.

The rearrangement joins TRBV27 to TRBJ2-5, with D unclear. Between the trimmed V and J ends, which lost 4 bases and 1 base, there was a span of 7 bases. The CDR3 totals 13 residues. Germline V gene data show CDR1 as MNHEY and CDR2 as SMNVEV (reference sequence). CDR3 in DNA: TGTGCCAGCAGTTCATACACCCAAGAGACCCAGTACTTC. Encoded protein: CASSSYTQETQYF.

The V and J genes are TRBV5-8 and TRBJ2-1; perhaps TRBD2 as D (7 bases). Germline V gene sequence: CDR1 SGHTS, CDR2 YDEGEE. There are 14 residues in the CDR3. Trimming removed 6 bases from V and 7 bases from J, with 17 bases in between. The CDR3 is CASTLEGRGNEQFF. DNA for the CDR3: TGTGCCAGCACCCTGGAGGGGAGGGGGAATGAGCAGTTCTTC. Complete variable domain (other parts from reference TRBV5-8 and TRBJ2-1): EAGVTQSPTHLIKTRGQQATLRCSPISGHTSVYWYQQALGLGLQFLLWYDEGEERNRGNFPPRFSGRQFPNYSSELNVNALELEDSALYLCASTLEGRGNEQFFGPGTRLTVL.

The chain combines TRBV7-9 with TRBJ1-1; a weak D match, TRBD1 (6 bases). Germline V CDR1 and CDR2: SEHNR, FQNEAQ (reference sequence). The germline V and J ends were trimmed by 3 bases and 1 base, with 12 bases remaining between them. This CDR3 region has 15 residues. CDR3 sequence reads: CASSLPLGANTEAFF. The CDR3, as DNA: TGTGCCAGCAGCTTGCCCCTGGGGGCGAACACTGAAGCTTTCTTT.

This chain uses TRBV28 with TRBJ1-2, with 9 bases lining up with TRBD1. This CDR3 has 14 residues. Unmatched junction bases numbered 9, after V lost 8 bases and J lost 5 bases. Germline CDR1 reads MDHEN; CDR2 reads SYDVKM. The DNA of the CDR3 is TGTGCCAGCGGAGACAGGGGGGCAGGGTATGGCTACACCTTC. This codes for CASGDRGAGYGYTF.

This clone was recorded only once. The rearrangement joins TRBV9 to TRBJ2-7; TRBD1 might be the D (6 bases). Per the germline V gene, CDR1 is SGDLS and CDR2 is YYNGEE. Deletions cut 0 bases from V and 3 bases from J, with 16 bases between. CDR3 size: 16 residues. The CDR3 DNA follows: TGTGCCAGCAGCGTAGATCGCAGGGGCTCGTTCTACGAGCAGTACTTC. It yields the protein CASSVDRRGSFYEQYF. Supplemented by reference TRBV9 and TRBJ2-7, the full variable domain reads DSGVTQTPKHLITATGQRVTLRCSPRSGDLSVYWYQQSLDQGLQFLIQYYNGEERAKGNILERFSAQQFPDLHSELNLSSLELGDSALYFCASSVDRRGSFYEQYFGPGTRLTVT.

This clone was picked up many times. The chain is built from TRBV11-2 and TRBJ1-2; 12 nucleotides line up with TRBD1. The V gene's germline CDR1 is SGHAT and CDR2 FQNNGV. This CDR3 is 13 amino acids long. Trimming took 5 bases from V and 13 from J; bases not matched to a gene: 8. The CDR3 protein is CASSTGQGAVSTF. CDR3 nucleotide sequence: TGTGCCAGCAGCACGGGACAGGGGGCCGTGTCCACCTTC.

The chain combines TRBV7-2 with TRBJ2-5; D unresolved. The CDR3 extends over 14 amino acids. The germline V gene has CDR1 SGHTA and CDR2 FQGNSA. V lost 0 bases to trimming and J lost 4 bases, with 9 bases between them. The CDR3 spells CASSLAARGETQYF. The CDR3 DNA reads TGTGCCAGCAGCTTAGCAGCCAGAGGAGAGACCCAGTACTTC.

The CDR3 reads CASSLLDAGTGNTIYF. In DNA, the CDR3 is TGTGCCAGCAGCCTACTTGACGCGGGTACGGGAAACACCATATATTTT. The chain is built from TRBV11-1 and TRBJ1-3; D gene ambiguous. CDR3 length: 16 amino acids. Germline assignment: CDR1 SGHAT and CDR2 FQDESV (reference sequence). V was pared by 5 bases and J by 4 bases, with 18 bases between.

The CDR3 DNA reads as TGTGCCAGCATTAAAGGGCCAGGGTACGAGCAGTACTTC. This gives the protein CASIKGPGYEQYF. The rearrangement uses TRBV27 and TRBJ2-7; D might be TRBD1 (5 bases). The CDR3 has 13 residues. The germline CDR1 and CDR2 sequences are MNHEY and SMNVEV (reference sequence). Trimming shortened V by 7 bases and J by 4 bases, and 14 bases separated the two germline ends.

V and J are TRBV6-5 and TRBJ1-2; D unresolved. Per the germline V gene, CDR1 is MNHEY and CDR2 is SVGAGI. This CDR3 contains 14 residues. Trimming removed 2 bases at V and 5 bases at J, with 12 bases between. Written as DNA, the CDR3 is TGTGCCAGCAGTTACGTGAATGCGGCTTATGGCTACACCTTC. Translating gives CASSYVNAAYGYTF.

The chain joins TRBV3-1 (or the pseudogene TRBV3-2) to TRBJ2-7, with D unclear. Germline CDR1 is LGHDT and CDR2 is YNNKEL (reference sequence). This CDR3 region has 13 residues. Trimming removed 1 base at V and 2 bases at J, with 6 bases between. CDR3 region: CASSQGLAYEQYF. In nucleotides, the CDR3 is TGTGCCAGCAGCCAAGGACTGGCCTACGAGCAGTACTTC.

The chain has TRBV9 and TRBJ1-3; TRBD1 matches at 8 bases. The length of the CDR3 is 15 residues. Germline CDR1 is SGDLS and CDR2 is YYNGEE. Trimming took 3 bases from V and 2 from J; bases not matched to a gene: 4. The CDR3 loop reads CASSADRGTGNTIYF. The DNA of the CDR3 is TGTGCCAGCAGCGCAGACAGGGGTACTGGAAACACCATATATTTT. The full variable domain, its missing parts supplied by reference TRBV9 and TRBJ1-3, is DSGVTQTPKHLITATGQRVTLRCSPRSGDLSVYWYQQSLDQGLQFLIQYYNGEERAKGNILERFSAQQFPDLHSELNLSSLELGDSALYFCASSADRGTGNTIYFGEGSWLTVV.

Turning to this clone: The same CDR3 can be traced to other DNA sequences in this sample. J is TRBJ1-5 and V is TRBV19; maybe TRBD1 (5 bases). V gave up 2 bases and J gave up 2 bases, with 10 bases separating them. The CDR3 length is 15 residues. Germline loops: CDR1 LNHDA, CDR2 SQIVND (reference sequence). The CDR3: CASSITGGGNQPQHF. In DNA, the CDR3 is TGTGCCAGTAGTATAACAGGCGGAGGCAATCAGCCCCAGCATTTT.

V usage is TRBV6-4 and J usage is TRBJ2-5; D is unresolved. Germline V CDR1 and CDR2: MRHNA, SNTAGT. Trimming stripped 5 bases from V and 1 base from J, with 8 bases between. CDR3 length: 13 residues. The DNA for the CDR3 is TGTGCCAGCAGTCCGAACTTCCAAGAGACCCAGTACTTC. Its protein is CASSPNFQETQYF.

J is TRBJ1-4 and V is TRBV5-6; 11 bases match TRBD1. Germline V gene sequence: CDR1 SGHDT, CDR2 YYEEEE. The CDR3 length is 15 residues. J was trimmed by 6 bases and V by 3 bases; bases with no gene match: 4. CDR3 region: CASSYGQGAYEKLFF. The CDR3 DNA reads TGTGCCAGCAGCTACGGACAGGGGGCGTATGAAAAACTGTTTTTT. Full variable domain (outside the CDR3, taken from reference TRBV5-6 and TRBJ1-4): DAGVTQSPTHLIKTRGQQVTLRCSPKSGHDTVSWYQQALGQGPQFIFQYYEEEERQRGNFPDRFSGHQFPNYSSELNVNALLLGDSALYLCASSYGQGAYEKLFFGSGTQLSVL.

The rearrangement joins TRBV5-6 to TRBJ1-6; TRBD1 agrees at 8 bases. This CDR3 contains 18 residues. V shed 4 bases and J 0 bases; nucleotides not matched to a gene: 9. CDR1 and CDR2 from the germline V gene are SGHDT and YYEEEE. The CDR3 loop is CASSHLGQGGSYNSPLHF. CDR3 sequence (DNA): TGTGCCAGCAGCCACCTCGGACAGGGTGGCTCCTATAATTCACCCCTCCACTTT.